The T cell receptor beta chain under discussion was sequenced for a study of T cells after posttransplantation cyclophosphamide. General study results and limits: Later blood repertoires were often dominated by clones from the donor CD8+ memory compartment. Blood and skin or GI T cell repertoires showed limited TRB overlap.

The CDR3 is made up of 13 amino acids. CDR1 is SGHRS and CDR2 is YFSETQ in the germline V gene. After removal of 4 bases from V and 4 bases from J, the junction contained 2 bases not matched to a gene. Clones were read by immunoSEQ multiplex PCR, and TCRdb kept only the in-frame ones, dropping some. The data show some 9,000 clones, with over 95% seen just once and less than 0.35% held by the top ten. Details on this clone: Its antigen is as yet unknown.

This related bone marrow graft donor gave peripheral blood on the day of marrow donation. The naive gate required viable CD3+CD4+ or CD3+CD8+ cells with CCR7+CD45RA+CD45RO-CD95-CD27+CD28+ phenotype. The chain combines TRBV5-1 with TRBJ2-7, with 10 bases lining up with TRBD2. Sequencing used naive CD8+ T cells sorted from PBMCs. The receptor comes from a man aged 50 to 59 in good health, CMV-negative, and a related stem cell transplant donor. The CDR3 nucleotides are TGCGCCAGCAGCGGGACTAGCGAGTACGAGCAGTACTTC. Its protein product is CASSGTSEYEQYF.